What follows is one T cell receptor beta chain and its context. Recruitment covered under 25 US areas and drew participants whose ages spanned roughly 18 to 100 years. Participants reported their clinical history, and cohort assignment relied on those reports. Generated by immunoSEQ multiplex PCR, the TCRdb table keeps only in-frame clones and is missing some. The sample lists 220,000 or so clones; 90% were seen once. The data belong to a study of blood T cell repertoires in COVID-19. Background on the study: The United States, Italy and Spain provided the acute and convalescent COVID-19 samples.

This clonotype was sampled from a man aged 25-45 years who had been exposed to COVID-19. Sample: PBMCs or T cells enriched from blood (not recorded which).

The CDR3, as DNA: TGTGCCTTAGATAGCGGGGGGAATGCCTACGAGCAGTACTTC. It specifies CALDSGGNAYEQYF. The genes are TRBV30 and TRBJ2-7, with TRBD2 matching 10 bases. In germline, CDR1 is GTSNPN, CDR2 SVGIG (reference sequence). The CDR3 spans 14 residues. The junction had 8 bases not matched to a gene; V was cut back by 7 bases and J by 2 bases.